This T cell receptor beta chain derives from a study of shared T cell receptors in the human thymus. The V gene's germline CDR1 is SQVTM and CDR2 ANQGSEA. The CDR3 extends over 11 amino acids. Trimming removed 2 bases at V and 6 bases at J, with 4 bases between. Assay used: immunoSEQ multiplex PCR; TCRdb lists only in-frame clones, some missing. The sample has hundreds of thousands of clones; over 75% are singletons. These records were also assigned to another study, of human thymus T cells. That paper states: Thymus tissue for the work was resected from patients undergoing corrective heart surgery. A high degree of thymic repertoire overlap among unrelated individuals was reported in related research.

The sequenced sample was thymocytes. The clonotype originates from a boy younger than two with a congenital heart defect. V and J are TRBV29-1 and TRBJ1-4; D gene uncertain. The CDR3 protein is CSVETDEKLFF. CDR3 in DNA: TGCAGCGTTGAAACGGATGAAAAACTGTTTTTT.